This section outlines one T cell receptor beta chain sequence together with its context. This entry belongs to a study of control samples from healthy donors and cancer patients. V was cut by 4 bases and J by 4 bases, with 12 bases left in between. The CDR3 extends over 14 amino acids. Germline assignment: CDR1 SGHDN and CDR2 FVKESK. Some clones are missing from TCRdb's copy, which holds only in-frame ones; the method was immunoSEQ multiplex PCR. The data contain about 410,000 clones, around 90% of them singletons. The sequencing input was PBMCs. The chain employs TRBV14 and TRBJ2-3; D is uncertain. This clonotype was obtained from a man aged 40-55 years with head and neck cancer. CDR3 protein: CASSRGLRADTQYF. CDR3 DNA sequence: TGTGCCAGCAGCCGGGGATTAAGGGCAGATACGCAGTATTTT.